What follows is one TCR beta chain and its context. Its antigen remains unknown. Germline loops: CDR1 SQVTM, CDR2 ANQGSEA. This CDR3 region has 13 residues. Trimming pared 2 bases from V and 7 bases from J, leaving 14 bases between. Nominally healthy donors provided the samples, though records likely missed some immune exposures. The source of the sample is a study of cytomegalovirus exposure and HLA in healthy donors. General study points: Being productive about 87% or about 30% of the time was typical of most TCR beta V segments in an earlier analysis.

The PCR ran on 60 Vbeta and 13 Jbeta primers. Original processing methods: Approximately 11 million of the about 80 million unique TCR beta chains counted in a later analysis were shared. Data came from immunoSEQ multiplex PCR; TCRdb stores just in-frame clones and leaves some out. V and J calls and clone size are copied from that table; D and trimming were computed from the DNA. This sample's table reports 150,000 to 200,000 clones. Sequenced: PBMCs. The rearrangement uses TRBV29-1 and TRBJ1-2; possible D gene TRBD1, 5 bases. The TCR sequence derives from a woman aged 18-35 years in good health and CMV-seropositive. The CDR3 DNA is TGCAGCGTTGAAAAGGGCGGGGCGGCTGGCTACACCTTC. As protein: CSVEKGGAAGYTF.